This passage covers 25 T cell receptor beta chains from one sample sequenced in a study of lymphopenia after photon versus proton radiotherapy (dated by TCRdb to between 2018 and 2021). Library construction relied on the immunoSEQ multiplex PCR assay. As stored in TCRdb, this immuneACCESS dataset retains in-frame rearrangements with V and J assigned. A fraction of the clones does not appear; measured against another copy, unresolved V genes explain less than half of the discrepancy, and the remainder lacks a known reason. The sample table shows fewer than 25,000 clones, and roughly 89% are seen once. 11% of the sample is held by the ten biggest clonotypes. Sequencing was performed on peripheral blood, taken from a patient treated with proton-based radiotherapy. The receptors derive from a man older than 75 with esophageal cancer.

The chain combines TRBV6-6 with TRBJ1-1; the D gene is possibly TRBD1 (5 bases). Germline lookup yields CDR1 MNHNY and CDR2 SVGAGI (reference sequence). CDR3 size: 14 residues. V was trimmed by 0 bases and J by 6 bases, leaving 11 bases between them. The CDR3 DNA follows: TGTGCCAGCAGTTACTCGATCAGGGTCGCTGAAGCTTTCTTT. It is translated as CASSYSIRVAEAFF.

This clone has a single count. The rearrangement joins TRBV18 to TRBJ2-1; TRBD2 agrees at 14 bases. With 1 base clipped from V and 4 bases from J, the junction kept 6 bases outside the gene matches. The CDR3 runs to 18 residues. Germline assignment: CDR1 KGHSH and CDR2 LQKENI. The CDR3 spells CASSPLRLAGGSYNEQFF. DNA of the CDR3: TGTGCCAGCTCACCACTTCGACTAGCGGGAGGGTCATACAATGAGCAGTTCTTC.

V is TRBV7-9 and J is TRBJ2-1; 8 bases agree with TRBD1. The germline CDR1 and CDR2 sequences are SEHNR and FQNEAQ (reference sequence). The CDR3 loop spans 15 amino acids. Unmatched junction bases numbered 1, after V lost 2 bases and J lost 1 base. For the CDR3, the DNA is TGTGCCAGCAGCTTACGGGACAGGTCCTACAATGAGCAGTTCTTC. It specifies CASSLRDRSYNEQFF. Full variable domain (remainder filled in from reference TRBV7-9 and TRBJ2-1): DTGVSQNPRHKITKRGQNVTFRCDPISEHNRLYWYRQTLGQGPEFLTYFQNEAQLEKSRLLSDRFSAERPKGSFSTLEIQRTEQGDSAMYLCASSLRDRSYNEQFFGPGTRLTVL.

The chain uses TRBV30 and TRBJ1-5; D is possibly TRBD1 (6 bases). The V end was cut by 0 bases, the J end by 2 bases, with 8 bases between. This CDR3 has 14 residues. Germline-derived CDR1 and CDR2 are GTSNPN and SVGIG (reference sequence). The CDR3 protein is CAWSVYRGNQPQHF. The CDR3 region has the DNA TGTGCCTGGAGTGTGTACAGGGGCAATCAGCCCCAGCATTTT.

V is TRBV7-9 and J is TRBJ2-5; 10 bases align to TRBD2. The CDR3 extends over 13 amino acids. Germline CDR1 is SEHNR and CDR2 is FQNEAQ (reference sequence). The junction had 3 bases not matched to a gene; V was cut back by 6 bases and J by 5 bases. CDR3 amino acids: CASSATSGETQYF. CDR3 bases: TGTGCCAGCAGTGCGACTAGCGGGGAGACCCAGTACTTC.

The chain employs TRBV6-5 and TRBJ2-1; D is perhaps TRBD2 (6 bases). Germline values: CDR1 MNHEY, CDR2 SVGAGI. Trimming removed 0 bases from V and 9 bases from J, with 9 bases in between. The CDR3 sequence is 13 residues long. For the CDR3, the DNA is TGTGCCAGCAGTTACTCCCGGGAGTCTGAGCAGTTCTTC. This encodes CASSYSRESEQFF.

The chain carries TRBV2 and TRBJ2-7; 8 positions agree with TRBD2. CDR3 length equals 12 residues. Germline V lookup: CDR1 SNHLY, CDR2 FYNNEI. V dropped 2 bases and J dropped 11; count of bases not matched to a gene: 5. The CDR3 sequence is CASSETGGDKYF. The CDR3 DNA is TGTGCCAGCAGTGAAACGGGGGGGGACAAGTACTTC.

This chain links TRBV9 with TRBJ2-7, with 8 bases identical to TRBD1. V lost 4 bases to trimming and J lost 3 bases; unmatched junction nucleotides: 9. Germline lookup yields CDR1 SGDLS and CDR2 YYNGEE. The CDR3 spans 15 residues. In DNA, the CDR3 is TGTGCCAGCAGCCCAGGGGGCAGGGGTGTCTACGAGCAGTACTTC. This gives the protein CASSPGGRGVYEQYF.

The chain uses TRBV5-1 and TRBJ2-3; TRBD1 agrees at 8 bases. This CDR3 region has 16 residues. Trimming cost V 4 bases and J 1 base; bases outside gene matches: 8. The germline CDR1 and CDR2 sequences are SGHRS and YFSETQ. The CDR3 bases are TGCGCCAGCAGCGGACAAACAGGGGGAGGCACAGATACGCAGTATTTT. Translated, it gives CASSGQTGGGTDTQYF.

J is TRBJ1-5 and V is TRBV19, with D unclear. The V gene's germline CDR1 is LNHDA and CDR2 SQIVND (reference sequence). This CDR3 region has 15 residues. Between the trimmed V and J ends, which lost 6 bases and 0 bases, there was a span of 12 bases. The CDR3 here is CASRLLSYSNQPQHF. DNA of the CDR3: TGTGCCAGTAGGCTATTGAGTTATAGCAATCAGCCCCAGCATTTT.

J is TRBJ1-6 and V is TRBV27; no reliable D call. The germline V gene encodes CDR1 MNHEY and CDR2 SMNVEV (reference sequence). V was clipped by 1 base and J by 7 bases, with 14 bases between them. This CDR3 spans 16 amino acids. In DNA, the CDR3 is TGTGCCAGCAGTTTATTCGGGGATCCACGGAATTCACCCCTCCACTTT. Translation: CASSLFGDPRNSPLHF.

This clone was observed once. This sequence joins TRBV29-1 and TRBJ1-1; TRBD1 matches at 8 bases. This CDR3 contains 13 residues. In germline, CDR1 is SQVTM, CDR2 ANQGSEA. The V and J ends lost 4 bases and 3 bases, in that order; junction bases with no gene match: 4. CDR3 in amino acids: CSVARQGHTEAFF. The CDR3 DNA sequence: TGCAGCGTTGCCCGACAGGGGCACACTGAAGCTTTCTTT. Using reference TRBV29-1 and TRBJ1-1 for the parts outside the CDR3, the full variable domain is SAVISQKPSRDICQRGTSLTIQCQVDSQVTMMFWYRQQPGQSLTLIATANQGSEATYESGFVIDKFPISRPNLTFSTLTVSNMSPEDSSIYLCSVARQGHTEAFFGQGTRLTVV.

V gene TRBV21-1 combines with J gene TRBJ1-1; TRBD1, the table's D call, lacks a check against the DNA. TRBV21-1 is an annotated pseudogene. The CDR3 runs to 15 residues. As DNA, the CDR3 is TGTGCCAGCAGCAAAAACAGGGCCATGAACACTGAAGCTTTCTTT. This translates into CASSKNRAMNTEAFF.

The chain couples TRBV7-2 to TRBJ2-7; D may match TRBD1 or TRBD2 (5 bases each). The V end lost 3 bases, the J end lost 2 bases, and 11 bases lay between the germline ends. The CDR3 sequence is 14 residues long. CDR1 is SGHTA, CDR2 FQGNSA, per germline. The DNA for the CDR3 is TGTGCCAGCAGCTTCTACAGGACTCCCTACGAGCAGTACTTC. Encoded protein: CASSFYRTPYEQYF. Supplemented by reference TRBV7-2 and TRBJ2-7, the full variable domain reads GAGVSQSPSNKVTEKGKDVELRCDPISGHTALYWYRQSLGQGLEFLIYFQGNSAPDKSGLPSDRFSAERTGGSVSTLTIQRTQQEDSAVYLCASSFYRTPYEQYFGPGTRLTVT.

V usage is TRBV4-1 and J usage is TRBJ2-1; 14 bases map to TRBD2. The CDR3 is made up of 19 amino acids. V shed 1 base and J 2 bases; nucleotides not matched to a gene: 7. From germline, CDR1 is MGHRA and CDR2 YSYEKL. The CDR3 region is CASSQGLAGGPAPYNEQFF. CDR3 in DNA: TGCGCCAGCAGCCAAGGACTAGCGGGAGGGCCAGCCCCCTACAATGAGCAGTTCTTC.

A few counts support this clone. This sequence joins TRBV5-1 and TRBJ2-1, with a possible D match to TRBD2 (6 bases). Germline CDR1 is SGHRS and CDR2 is YFSETQ. The CDR3 runs to 11 residues. With 0 bases removed from V and 15 bases from J, the gap between germline ends came to 10 bases. The CDR3 reads CASSLGLGWFF. The CDR3 DNA reads TGCGCCAGCAGCTTGGGACTAGGTTGGTTCTTC.

The chain has TRBV5-1 and TRBJ2-3; 9 bases map to TRBD1. Germline V CDR1 and CDR2: SGHRS, YFSETQ. The CDR3 has 15 amino acids. Germline trimming cut 5 bases from V and 1 base from J; bases unmatched to any gene: 5. CDR3 amino acids: CASRTGGEGTDTQYF. The CDR3 nucleotides read TGCGCCAGCAGAACAGGGGGCGAGGGCACAGATACGCAGTATTTT.

The sample holds a few counts of this clone. The rearrangement links TRBV30 to TRBJ1-6, with D perhaps TRBD1 (5 bases). The CDR3 totals 13 residues. V lost 3 bases and J 9 bases, leaving 12 bases between the germline ends. Looked up from germline, CDR1 is GTSNPN and CDR2 is SVGIG (reference sequence). The CDR3 nucleotides are TGTGCCTGGAGAGGGACGCACTCTTCACCCCTCCACTTT. Translation: CAWRGTHSSPLHF.

The chain employs TRBV6-5 and TRBJ1-6, with D possibly being TRBD1 (5 bases). The ends were cut back, 2 bases at V and 8 bases at J, with 16 bases in the middle. In germline, CDR1 is MNHEY, CDR2 SVGAGI. The CDR3 is 16 residues long. For the CDR3, the DNA is TGTGCCAGCAGTTACGGGGGAGGGGCGACGGATTCACCCCTCCACTTT. Amino acids: CASSYGGGATDSPLHF.

The CDR3 DNA reads TGTGCCAGCAGCCCAGCCTACGAGCAGTACTTC. This translates into CASSPAYEQYF. The chain uses TRBV7-2 and TRBJ2-7; unclear D gene. This CDR3 region has 11 residues. V lost 5 bases and J lost 2, with 4 bases in between. CDR1 is SGHTA, CDR2 FQGNSA, per germline.

This chain links TRBV5-4 with TRBJ2-2; 8 nucleotides align to TRBD1. CDR3 length equals 16 residues. The V gene end was trimmed by 0 bases and the J gene end by 3 bases; junction bases not matched to a gene: 4. Germline assignment: CDR1 SGHNT and CDR2 YYREEE (reference sequence). CDR3 residues: CASSLVGQEDTGELFF. CDR3 DNA sequence: TGTGCCAGCAGCTTGGTGGGACAGGAGGACACCGGGGAGCTGTTTTTT.

The chain is built from TRBV9 and TRBJ2-3; TRBD2 matches 7 bases. V lost 2 bases and J lost 6; bases outside the gene matches: 6. CDR3 length: 14 amino acids. CDR1 and CDR2 (germline): SGDLS, YYNGEE. The CDR3 spells CASSVTSFRDTQYF. The CDR3 coding sequence is TGTGCCAGCAGCGTGACTAGCTTTAGGGATACGCAGTATTTT.

The V and J genes are TRBV15 and TRBJ2-7; D is uncertain. Trimming pared 0 bases from V and 3 bases from J, leaving 15 bases between. The CDR3 loop spans 16 amino acids. The germline CDR1 and CDR2 sequences are LNHNV and YYDKDF (reference sequence). As DNA, the CDR3 is TGTGCCACCAGCAGAGATAAGCGAGTTACCTTCTACGAGCAGTACTTC. Translated, it gives CATSRDKRVTFYEQYF.

The V and J genes are TRBV6-6 and TRBJ2-7, with 8 nucleotides matching TRBD2. This CDR3 spans 14 amino acids. Losses at the gene ends were 5 bases for V and 3 bases for J; bases not matched to a gene: 6. CDR1 and CDR2 (germline): MNHNY, SVGAGI (reference sequence). The CDR3 region has the DNA TGTGCCAGCAGTCCCAGCGGGAGTGGCTACGAGCAGTACTTC. Protein product: CASSPSGSGYEQYF.

This clone was picked up a small number of times. V is TRBV4-3 and J is TRBJ2-2, with 12 bases that match TRBD2. The V segment lost 0 bases and the J segment 5 bases; nucleotides outside the gene matches: 7. Germline V lookup: CDR1 LGHNA, CDR2 YSLEER. This CDR3 has 18 residues. As DNA, the CDR3 is TGCGCCAGCAGCCAAGAATCGACTAGCGGGAGCAAAACCGGGGAGCTGTTTTTT. Translated: CASSQESTSGSKTGELFF.